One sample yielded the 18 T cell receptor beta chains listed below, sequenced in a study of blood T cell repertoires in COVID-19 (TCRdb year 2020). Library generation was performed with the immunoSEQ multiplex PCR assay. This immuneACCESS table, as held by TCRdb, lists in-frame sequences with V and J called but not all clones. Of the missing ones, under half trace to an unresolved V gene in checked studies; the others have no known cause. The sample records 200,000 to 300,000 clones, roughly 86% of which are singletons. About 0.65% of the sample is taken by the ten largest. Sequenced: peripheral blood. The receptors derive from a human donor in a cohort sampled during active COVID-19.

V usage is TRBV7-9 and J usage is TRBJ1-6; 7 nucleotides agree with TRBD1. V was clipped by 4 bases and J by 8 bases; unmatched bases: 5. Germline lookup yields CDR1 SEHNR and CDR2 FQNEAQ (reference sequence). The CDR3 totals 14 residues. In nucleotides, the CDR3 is TGTGCCAGCAGCTCCGGGACAGACTATTCACCCCTCCACTTT. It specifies CASSSGTDYSPLHF.

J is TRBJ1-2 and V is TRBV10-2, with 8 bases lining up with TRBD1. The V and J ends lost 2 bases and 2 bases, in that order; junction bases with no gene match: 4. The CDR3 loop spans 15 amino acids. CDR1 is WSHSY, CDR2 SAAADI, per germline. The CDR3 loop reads CASSETWTGNYGYTF. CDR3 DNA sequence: TGCGCCAGCAGTGAGACCTGGACAGGGAACTATGGCTACACCTTC.

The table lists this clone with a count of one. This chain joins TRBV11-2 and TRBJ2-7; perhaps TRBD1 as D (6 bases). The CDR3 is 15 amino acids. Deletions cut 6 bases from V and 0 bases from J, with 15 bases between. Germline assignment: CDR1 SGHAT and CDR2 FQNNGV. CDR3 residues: CASSTFRDNSYEQYF. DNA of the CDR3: TGTGCCAGCAGTACCTTCCGGGACAACTCCTACGAGCAGTACTTC.

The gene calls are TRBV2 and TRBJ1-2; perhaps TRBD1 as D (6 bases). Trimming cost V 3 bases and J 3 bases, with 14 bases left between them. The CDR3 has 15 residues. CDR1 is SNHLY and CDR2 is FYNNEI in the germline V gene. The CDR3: CASSDFVQGHYGYTF. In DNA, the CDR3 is TGTGCCAGCAGTGACTTCGTACAGGGCCACTATGGCTACACCTTC.

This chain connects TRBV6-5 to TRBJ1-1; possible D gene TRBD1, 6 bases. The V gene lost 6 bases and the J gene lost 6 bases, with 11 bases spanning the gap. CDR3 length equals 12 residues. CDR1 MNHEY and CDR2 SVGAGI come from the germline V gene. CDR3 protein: CASSDRWAEAFF. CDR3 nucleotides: TGTGCCAGCAGCGACAGGTGGGCTGAAGCTTTCTTT.

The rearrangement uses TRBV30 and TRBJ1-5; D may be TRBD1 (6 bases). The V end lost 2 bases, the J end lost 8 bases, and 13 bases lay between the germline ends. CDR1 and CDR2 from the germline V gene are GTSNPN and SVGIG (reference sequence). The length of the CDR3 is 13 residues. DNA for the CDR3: TGTGCCTGGAGTCTAGGGGGGGGAAAGCCCCAGCATTTT. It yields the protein CAWSLGGGKPQHF.

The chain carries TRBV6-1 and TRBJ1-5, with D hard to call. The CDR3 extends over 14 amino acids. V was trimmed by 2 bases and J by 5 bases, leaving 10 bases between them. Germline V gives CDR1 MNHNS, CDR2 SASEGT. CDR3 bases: TGTGCCAGCAGTGAATCGAGTCTGTATCAGCCCCAGCATTTT. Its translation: CASSESSLYQPQHF.

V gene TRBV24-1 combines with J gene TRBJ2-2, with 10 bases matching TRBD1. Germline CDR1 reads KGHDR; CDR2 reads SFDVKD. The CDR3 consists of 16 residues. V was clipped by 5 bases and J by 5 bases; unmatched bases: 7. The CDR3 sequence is CATSGQGARETGELFF. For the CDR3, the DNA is TGTGCCACCAGTGGACAGGGGGCGAGGGAAACCGGGGAGCTGTTTTTT.

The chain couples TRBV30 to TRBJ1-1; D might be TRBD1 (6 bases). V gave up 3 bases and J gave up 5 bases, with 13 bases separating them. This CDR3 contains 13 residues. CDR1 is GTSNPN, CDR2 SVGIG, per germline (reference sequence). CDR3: CAWRLHRETEAFF. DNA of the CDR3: TGTGCCTGGAGGCTGCACAGGGAAACTGAAGCTTTCTTT.

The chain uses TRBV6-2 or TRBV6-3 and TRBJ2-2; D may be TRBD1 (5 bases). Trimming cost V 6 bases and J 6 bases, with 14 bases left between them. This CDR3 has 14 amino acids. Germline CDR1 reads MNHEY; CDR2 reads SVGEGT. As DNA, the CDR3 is TGTGCCAGCAGCGAAACAGGTGTCCCCGGGGAGCTGTTTTTT. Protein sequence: CASSETGVPGELFF.

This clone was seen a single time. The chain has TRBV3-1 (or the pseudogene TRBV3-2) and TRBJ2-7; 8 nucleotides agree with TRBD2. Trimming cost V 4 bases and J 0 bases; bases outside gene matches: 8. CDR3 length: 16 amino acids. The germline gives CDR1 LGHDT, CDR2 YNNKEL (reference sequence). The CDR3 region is CASSLRLAGSSYEQYF. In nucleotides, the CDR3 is TGTGCCAGCAGCCTCCGATTAGCGGGGAGCTCCTACGAGCAGTACTTC.

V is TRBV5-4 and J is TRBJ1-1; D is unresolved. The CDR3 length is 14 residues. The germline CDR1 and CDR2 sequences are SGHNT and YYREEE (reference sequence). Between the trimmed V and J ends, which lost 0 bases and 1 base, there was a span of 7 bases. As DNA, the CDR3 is TGTGCCAGCAGCTTGGATGCGGGGAACACTGAAGCTTTCTTT. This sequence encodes CASSLDAGNTEAFF.

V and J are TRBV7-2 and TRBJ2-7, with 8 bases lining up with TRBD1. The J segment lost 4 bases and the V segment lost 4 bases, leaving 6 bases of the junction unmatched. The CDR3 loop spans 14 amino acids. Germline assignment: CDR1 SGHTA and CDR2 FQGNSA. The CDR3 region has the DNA TGTGCCAGCAGCTCACACAGGGGGAGGTACGAGCAGTACTTC. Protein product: CASSSHRGRYEQYF.

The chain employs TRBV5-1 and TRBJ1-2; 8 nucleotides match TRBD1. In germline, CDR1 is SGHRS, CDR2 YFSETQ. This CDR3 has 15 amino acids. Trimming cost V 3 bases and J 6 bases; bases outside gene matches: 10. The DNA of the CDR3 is TGCGCCAGCAGCTCGGACAGGGCGTCACCCAATGGCTACACCTTC. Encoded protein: CASSSDRASPNGYTF.

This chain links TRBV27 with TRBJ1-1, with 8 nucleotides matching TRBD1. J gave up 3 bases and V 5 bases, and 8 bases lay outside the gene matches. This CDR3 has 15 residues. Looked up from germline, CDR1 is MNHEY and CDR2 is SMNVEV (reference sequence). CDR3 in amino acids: CASSPRGRGDTEAFF. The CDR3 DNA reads TGTGCCAGCAGTCCCAGGGGGCGCGGGGACACTGAAGCTTTCTTT.

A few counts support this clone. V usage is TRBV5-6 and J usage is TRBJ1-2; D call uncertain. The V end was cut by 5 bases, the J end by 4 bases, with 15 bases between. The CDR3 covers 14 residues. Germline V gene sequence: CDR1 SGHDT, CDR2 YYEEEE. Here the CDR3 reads CASSRGSKGYGYTF. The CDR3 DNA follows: TGTGCCAGCAGTCGAGGGTCGAAGGGCTATGGCTACACCTTC. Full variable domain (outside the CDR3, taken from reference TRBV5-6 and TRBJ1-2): DAGVTQSPTHLIKTRGQQVTLRCSPKSGHDTVSWYQQALGQGPQFIFQYYEEEERQRGNFPDRFSGHQFPNYSSELNVNALLLGDSALYLCASSRGSKGYGYTFGSGTRLTVV.

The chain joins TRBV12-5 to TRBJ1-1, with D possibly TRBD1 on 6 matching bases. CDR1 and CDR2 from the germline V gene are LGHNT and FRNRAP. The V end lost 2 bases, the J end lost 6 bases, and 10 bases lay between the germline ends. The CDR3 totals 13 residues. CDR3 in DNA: TGTGCTAGTGGTTTGTTTAGGGGGTCTGAAGCTTTCTTT. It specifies CASGLFRGSEAFF.

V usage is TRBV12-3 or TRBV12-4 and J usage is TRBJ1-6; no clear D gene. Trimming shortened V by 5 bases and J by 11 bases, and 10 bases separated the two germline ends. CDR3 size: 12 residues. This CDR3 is CASSSRIAPLHF. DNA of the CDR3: TGTGCCAGCAGTAGTAGAATTGCACCCCTCCACTTT.